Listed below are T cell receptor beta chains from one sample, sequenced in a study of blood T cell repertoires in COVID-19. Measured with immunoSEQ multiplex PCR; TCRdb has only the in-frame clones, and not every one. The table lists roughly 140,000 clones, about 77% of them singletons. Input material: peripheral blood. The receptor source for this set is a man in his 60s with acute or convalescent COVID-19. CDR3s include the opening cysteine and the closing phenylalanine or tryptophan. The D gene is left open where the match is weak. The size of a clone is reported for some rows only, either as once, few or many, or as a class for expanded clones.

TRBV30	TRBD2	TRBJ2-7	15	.	CASSSRAGSSYEQYF	TGTGCCTCATCATCCAGAGCGGGATCCTCCTACGAGCAGTACTTC
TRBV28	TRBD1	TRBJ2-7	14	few	CASSRGQYSYEQYF	TGTGCCAGCAGTAGGGGACAGTACTCCTACGAGCAGTACTTC
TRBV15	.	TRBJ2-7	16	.	CATSIISGGMMDEQYF	TGTGCCACCAGCATAATCTCCGGGGGTATGATGGACGAGCAGTACTTC
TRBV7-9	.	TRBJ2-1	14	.	CASSLVPGYNEQFF	TGTGCCAGCAGCTTAGTCCCCGGTTACAATGAGCAGTTCTTC
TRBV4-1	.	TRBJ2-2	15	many	CASSQWTDGTRELFF	TGCGCCAGCAGCCAGTGGACAGATGGGACCAGGGAGCTGTTTTTT
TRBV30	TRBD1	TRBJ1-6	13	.	CAWADRGNSPLHF	TGTGCCTGGGCTGACAGGGGTAATTCACCCCTCCACTTT
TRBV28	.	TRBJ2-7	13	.	CATQNAGRYEQYF	TGTGCCACCCAAAACGCGGGGAGGTACGAGCAGTACTTC
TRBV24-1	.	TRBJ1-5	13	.	CATSAGLRQPQHF	TGTGCCACCAGTGCCGGGTTACGGCAGCCCCAGCATTTT
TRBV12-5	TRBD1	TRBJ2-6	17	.	CASGSGQAISGANVLTF	TGTGCTAGTGGTTCGGGACAGGCAATCTCTGGGGCCAACGTCCTGACTTTC
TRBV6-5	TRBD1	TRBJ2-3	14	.	CASKQGADTDTQYF	TGTGCCAGCAAACAGGGGGCAGACACAGATACGCAGTATTTT
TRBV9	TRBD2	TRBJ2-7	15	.	CASSVGVAGGGEQYF	TGTGCCAGCAGCGTAGGGGTAGCGGGAGGGGGAGAGCAGTACTTC
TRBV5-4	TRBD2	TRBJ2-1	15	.	CASSLTVAGYNEQFF	TGTGCCAGCAGCTTGACTGTAGCGGGATACAATGAGCAGTTCTTC
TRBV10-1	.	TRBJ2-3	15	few	CASSDEGEGTDTQYF	TGCGCCAGCAGTGACGAGGGAGAGGGCACAGATACGCAGTATTTT
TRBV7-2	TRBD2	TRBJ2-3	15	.	CASSPSGRAIDTQYF	TGTGCCAGCAGCCCGAGCGGGAGGGCCATAGATACGCAGTATTTT
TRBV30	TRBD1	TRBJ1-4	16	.	CAWSADRVQTNEKLFF	TGTGCCTGGAGTGCTGACAGGGTTCAAACTAATGAAAAACTGTTTTTT
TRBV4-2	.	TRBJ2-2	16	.	CASSLGGTSNTGELFF	TGTGCCAGCAGTCTAGGCGGGACTTCTAACACCGGGGAGCTGTTTTTT
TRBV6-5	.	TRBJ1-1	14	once	CASRPPTGLTEAFF	TGTGCCAGCAGACCCCCCACAGGTCTTACTGAAGCTTTCTTT
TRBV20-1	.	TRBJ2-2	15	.	CSASLGRSLAGELFF	TGCAGTGCTAGTCTAGGCCGCAGCTTGGCCGGGGAGCTGTTTTTT
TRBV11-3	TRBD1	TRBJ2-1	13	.	CASQGAATGEQFF	TGTGCCAGCCAGGGGGCGGCAACAGGTGAGCAGTTCTTC
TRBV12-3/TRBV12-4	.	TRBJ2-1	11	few	CASSFGDEQFF	TGTGCCAGCAGTTTCGGAGATGAGCAGTTCTTC
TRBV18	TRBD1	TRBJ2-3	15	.	CASSSPDRSRDTQYF	TGTGCCAGCTCGTCTCCGGACAGGTCAAGGGATACGCAGTATTTT
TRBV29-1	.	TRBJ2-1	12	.	CSVQLSRNEQFF	TGCAGCGTGCAGCTTTCGAGGAATGAGCAGTTCTTC
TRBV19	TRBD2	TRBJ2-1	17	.	CASSPPGLAGGLNEQFF	TGTGCCAGTAGTCCCCCAGGACTAGCGGGAGGGCTCAATGAGCAGTTCTTC
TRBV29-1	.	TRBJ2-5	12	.	CSVVPQGGTQYF	TGCAGCGTTGTCCCGCAGGGGGGGACCCAGTACTTC
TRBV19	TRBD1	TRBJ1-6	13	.	CASSPTGDSPLHF	TGTGCCAGTAGTCCTACAGGGGATTCACCCCTCCACTTT
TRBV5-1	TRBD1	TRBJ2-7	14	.	CASSLEAGGDEQYF	TGCGCCAGCAGCTTGGAGGCAGGGGGCGACGAGCAGTACTTC
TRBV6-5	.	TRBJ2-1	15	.	CASRISDSAPNEQFF	TGTGCCAGCAGGATATCGGACAGCGCCCCAAATGAGCAGTTCTTC
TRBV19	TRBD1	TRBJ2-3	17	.	CASSIDLPGGLADTQYF	TGTGCCAGTAGTATAGATCTGCCAGGGGGCTTGGCAGATACGCAGTATTTT
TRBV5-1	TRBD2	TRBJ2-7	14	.	CASSPGLAGVEQYF	TGCGCCAGCAGCCCGGGACTAGCGGGAGTCGAGCAGTACTTC
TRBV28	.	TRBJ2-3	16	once	CASSLGPPTLTDTQYF	TGTGCCAGCAGTTTGGGTCCCCCGACTCTCACAGATACGCAGTATTTT
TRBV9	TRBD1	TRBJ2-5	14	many	CASSATTDRGIQYF	TGTGCCAGCAGCGCTACTACGGACAGGGGGATCCAGTACTTC
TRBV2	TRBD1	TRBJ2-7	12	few	CASRARGHEQYF	TGTGCCAGCAGGGCTAGGGGGCACGAGCAGTACTTC
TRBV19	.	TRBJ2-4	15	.	CASSIGASRKNIQYF	TGTGCCAGTAGTATAGGGGCTAGCAGGAAAAACATTCAGTACTTC
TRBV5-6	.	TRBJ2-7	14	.	CASSLGHFPYEQYF	TGTGCCAGCAGCTTGGGACACTTCCCCTACGAGCAGTACTTC
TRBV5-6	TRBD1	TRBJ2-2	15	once	CASSRDRANTGELFF	TGTGCCAGCAGTCGCGACAGGGCGAACACCGGGGAGCTGTTTTTT
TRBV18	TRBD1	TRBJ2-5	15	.	CASSPWTGLRETQYF	TGTGCCAGCTCACCATGGACAGGCCTTAGGGAGACCCAGTACTTC
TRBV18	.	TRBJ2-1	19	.	CASSPRGLGGTEPYNEQFF	TGTGCCAGCTCACCACGGGGCCTGGGCGGGACCGAACCTTACAATGAGCAGTTCTTC
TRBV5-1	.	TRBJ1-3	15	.	CASSLGQGAGNTIYF	TGCGCCAGCAGCTTGGGTCAGGGTGCTGGAAACACCATATATTTT
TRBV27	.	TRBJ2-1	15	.	CASRTLSGGDNEQFF	TGTGCCAGCAGAACCCTCAGTGGCGGGGACAATGAGCAGTTCTTC
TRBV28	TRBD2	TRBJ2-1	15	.	CASSVALAGTNEQFF	TGTGCCAGCAGCGTGGCACTAGCGGGTACCAATGAGCAGTTCTTC
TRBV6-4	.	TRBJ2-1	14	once	CASSDHGLHNEQFF	TGTGCCAGCAGTGACCACGGTTTACACAATGAGCAGTTCTTC
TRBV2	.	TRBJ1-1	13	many	CASSFIANTEAFF	TGTGCCAGCAGCTTCATAGCGAACACTGAAGCTTTCTTT
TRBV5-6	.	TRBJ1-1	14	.	CASSYVERNTEAFF	TGTGCCAGCAGCTATGTAGAGCGTAACACTGAAGCTTTCTTT
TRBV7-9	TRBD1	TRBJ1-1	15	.	CASSLASRGDTEAFF	TGTGCCAGCAGCTTAGCAAGCAGGGGGGACACTGAAGCTTTCTTT
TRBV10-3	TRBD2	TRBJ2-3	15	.	CAIRRLAGGGDTQYF	TGTGCCATCAGAAGGCTAGCGGGAGGAGGGGATACGCAGTATTTT
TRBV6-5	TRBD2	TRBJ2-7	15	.	CASSYLAGGPYEQYF	TGTGCCAGCAGTTATCTAGCGGGAGGGCCCTACGAGCAGTACTTC
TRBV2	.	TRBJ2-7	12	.	CASSFSSYEQYF	TGTGCCAGCAGCTTTAGCTCCTACGAGCAGTACTTC
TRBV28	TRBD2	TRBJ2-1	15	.	CASRTSGRAGNEQFF	TGTGCCAGCAGGACTAGCGGGAGGGCCGGGAATGAGCAGTTCTTC
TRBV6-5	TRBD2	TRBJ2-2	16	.	CASSSGLADTTGELFF	TGTGCCAGCAGTTCAGGACTAGCGGACACTACCGGGGAGCTGTTTTTT
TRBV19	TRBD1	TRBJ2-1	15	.	CASSSGTANYNEQFF	TGTGCCAGTAGTTCCGGGACAGCCAACTACAATGAGCAGTTCTTC